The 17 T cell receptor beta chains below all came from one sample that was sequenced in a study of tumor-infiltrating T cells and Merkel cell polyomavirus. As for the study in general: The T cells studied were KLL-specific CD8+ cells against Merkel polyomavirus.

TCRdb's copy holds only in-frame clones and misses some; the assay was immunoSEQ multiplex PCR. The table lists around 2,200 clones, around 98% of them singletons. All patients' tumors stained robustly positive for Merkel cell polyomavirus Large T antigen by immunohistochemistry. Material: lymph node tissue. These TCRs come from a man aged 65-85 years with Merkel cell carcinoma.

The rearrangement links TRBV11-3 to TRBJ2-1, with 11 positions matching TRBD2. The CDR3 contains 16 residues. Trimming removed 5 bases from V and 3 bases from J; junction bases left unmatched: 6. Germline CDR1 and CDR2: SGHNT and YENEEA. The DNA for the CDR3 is TGTGCCAGCAGCAAATTCGGACTAGCGGGCTACAATGAGCAGTTCTTC. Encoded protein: CASSKFGLAGYNEQFF.

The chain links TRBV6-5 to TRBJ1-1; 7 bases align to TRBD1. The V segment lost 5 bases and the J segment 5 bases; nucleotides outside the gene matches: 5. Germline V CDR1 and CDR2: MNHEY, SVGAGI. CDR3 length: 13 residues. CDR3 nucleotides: TGTGCCAGCAGTCAGACAGGGAAAACTGAAGCTTTCTTT. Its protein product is CASSQTGKTEAFF.

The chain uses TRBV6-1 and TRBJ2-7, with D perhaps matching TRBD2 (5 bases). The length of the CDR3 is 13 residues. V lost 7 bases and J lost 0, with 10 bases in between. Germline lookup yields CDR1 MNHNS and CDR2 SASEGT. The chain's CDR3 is CASTGETSYEQYF. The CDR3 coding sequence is TGTGCCAGCACCGGGGAGACCTCCTACGAGCAGTACTTC.

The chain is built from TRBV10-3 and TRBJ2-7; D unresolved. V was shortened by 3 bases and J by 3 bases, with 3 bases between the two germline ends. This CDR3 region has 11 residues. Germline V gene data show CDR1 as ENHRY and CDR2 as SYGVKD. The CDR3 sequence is CAISDHYEQYF. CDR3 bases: TGTGCCATCAGTGATCACTACGAGCAGTACTTC.

CDR3 nucleotide sequence: TGTGCCAGCAGTCCGCGGGGACAGGGAAGGACCGGGGAGCTGTTTTTT. Its translation is CASSPRGQGRTGELFF. This sequence joins TRBV5-4 and TRBJ2-2; 9 positions match TRBD1. Unmatched junction bases numbered 10, after V lost 5 bases and J lost 5 bases. The CDR3 consists of 16 residues. The germline V gene has CDR1 SGHNT and CDR2 YYREEE (reference sequence).

CDR3 DNA sequence: TGTGCCAGCAGCCTTAACCGGGACAATCGTTGGGGGGGTGAAGCTTTCTTT. Translation: CASSLNRDNRWGGEAFF. The J gene is TRBJ1-1, the V gene TRBV7-9; weak D call: TRBD1 (6 bases). CDR3 size: 17 residues. Germline CDR1 SEHNR, CDR2 FQNEAQ (reference sequence). Trimming stripped 5 bases from V and 7 bases from J, with 26 bases between.

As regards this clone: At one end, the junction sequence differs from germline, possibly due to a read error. The chain's CDR3 is CASSLTEVTYNKQFF. CDR3 nucleotide sequence: TGTGCCAGCAGTCTGACAGAGGTAACCTACAATAAGCAGTTCTTC. The rearrangement uses TRBV27 and TRBJ2-1; the D gene is possibly TRBD1 (5 bases). There are 15 residues in the CDR3. Germline assignment: CDR1 MNHEY and CDR2 SMNVEV (reference sequence).

The CDR3: CASSGRGTDTEAFF. The CDR3 region has the DNA TGCGCCAGCAGCGGCAGGGGTACGGACACTGAAGCTTTCTTT. This chain joins TRBV5-1 and TRBJ1-1, with TRBD1 as a possible D gene (6 bases). This CDR3 region has 14 residues. V was cut by 4 bases and J by 3 bases, with 13 bases left in between. Germline V gene sequence: CDR1 SGHRS, CDR2 YFSETQ.

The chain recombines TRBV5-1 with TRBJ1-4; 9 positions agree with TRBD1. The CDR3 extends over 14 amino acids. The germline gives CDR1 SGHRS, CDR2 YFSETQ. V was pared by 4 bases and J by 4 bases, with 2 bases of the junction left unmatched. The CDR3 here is CASSPGQGNEKLFF. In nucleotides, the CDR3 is TGCGCCAGCAGCCCGGGACAGGGTAATGAAAAACTGTTTTTT. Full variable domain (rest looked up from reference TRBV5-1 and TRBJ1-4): KAGVTQTPRYLIKTRGQQVTLSCSPISGHRSVSWYQQTPGQGLQFLFEYFSETQRNKGNFPGRFSGRQFSNSRSEMNVSTLELGDSALYLCASSPGQGNEKLFFGSGTQLSVL.

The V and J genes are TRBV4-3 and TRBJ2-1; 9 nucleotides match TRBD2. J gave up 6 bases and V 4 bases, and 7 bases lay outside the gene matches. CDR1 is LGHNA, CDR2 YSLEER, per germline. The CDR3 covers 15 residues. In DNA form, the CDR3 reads TGCGCCAGCAGCCCTGGTAGCGGGAGAAGCAATGAGCAGTTCTTC. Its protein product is CASSPGSGRSNEQFF.

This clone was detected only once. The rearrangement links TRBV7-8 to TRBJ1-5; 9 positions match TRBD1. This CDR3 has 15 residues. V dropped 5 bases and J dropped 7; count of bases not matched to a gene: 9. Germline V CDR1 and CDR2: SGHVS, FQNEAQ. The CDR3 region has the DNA TGTGCCAGCAGCCTCGGGACAGGGAGGCAGCAGCCCCAGCATTTT. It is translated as CASSLGTGRQQPQHF.

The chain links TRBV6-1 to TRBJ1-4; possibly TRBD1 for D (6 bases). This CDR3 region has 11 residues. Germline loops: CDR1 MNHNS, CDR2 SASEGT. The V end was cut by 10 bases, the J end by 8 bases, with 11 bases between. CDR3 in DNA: TGTGCCACCGGGACAACGGAAAAACTGTTTTTT. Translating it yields CATGTTEKLFF.

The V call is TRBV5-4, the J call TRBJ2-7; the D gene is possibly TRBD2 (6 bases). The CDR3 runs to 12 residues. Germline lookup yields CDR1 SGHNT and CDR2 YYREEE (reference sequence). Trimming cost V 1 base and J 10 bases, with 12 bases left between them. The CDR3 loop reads CASSLSLRDQYV. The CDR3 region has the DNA TGTGCCAGCAGCTTGAGTTTGCGGGATCAGTACGTC.

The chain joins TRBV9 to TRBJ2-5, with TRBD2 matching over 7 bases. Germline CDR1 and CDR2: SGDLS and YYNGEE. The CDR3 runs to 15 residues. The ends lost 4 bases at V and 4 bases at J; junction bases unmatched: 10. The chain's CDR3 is CASSPGLADGETQYF. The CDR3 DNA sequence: TGTGCCAGCAGCCCCGGGCTAGCGGACGGAGAGACCCAGTACTTC.

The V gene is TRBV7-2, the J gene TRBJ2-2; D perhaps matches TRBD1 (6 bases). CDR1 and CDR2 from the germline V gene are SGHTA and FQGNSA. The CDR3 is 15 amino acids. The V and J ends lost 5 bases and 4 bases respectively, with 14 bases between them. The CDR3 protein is CASSLWTATTGELFF. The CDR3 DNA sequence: TGTGCCAGCAGCCTTTGGACAGCCACCACCGGGGAGCTGTTTTTT. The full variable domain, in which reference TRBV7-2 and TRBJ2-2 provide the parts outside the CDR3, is GAGVSQSPSNKVTEKGKDVELRCDPISGHTALYWYRQSLGQGLEFLIYFQGNSAPDKSGLPSDRFSAERTGGSVSTLTIQRTQQEDSAVYLCASSLWTATTGELFFGEGSRLTVL.

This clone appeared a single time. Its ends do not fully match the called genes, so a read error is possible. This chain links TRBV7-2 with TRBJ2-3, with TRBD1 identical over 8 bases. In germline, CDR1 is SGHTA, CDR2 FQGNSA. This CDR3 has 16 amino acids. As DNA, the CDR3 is TGTGCCAGCAGCTCGACAGGGGTTCAGAAGGCAGATACGCAATATTTT. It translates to CASSSTGVQKADTQYF.

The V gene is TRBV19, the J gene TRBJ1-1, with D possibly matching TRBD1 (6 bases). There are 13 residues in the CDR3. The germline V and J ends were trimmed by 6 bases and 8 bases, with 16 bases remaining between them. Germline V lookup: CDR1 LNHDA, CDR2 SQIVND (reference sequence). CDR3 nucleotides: TGTGCCAGTAGGCCATCACAGGGAAGAGAAGCTTTCTTT. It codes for CASRPSQGREAFF. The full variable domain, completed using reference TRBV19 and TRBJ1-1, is DGGITQSPKYLFRKEGQNVTLSCEQNLNHDAMYWYRQDPGQGLRLIYYSQIVNDFQKGDIAEGYSVSREKKESFPLTVTSAQKNPTAFYLCASRPSQGREAFFGQGTRLTVV.